What follows is one TCR beta chain and its context. It was with random hexamers that roughly 0.45 to 1 ug RNA was reverse transcribed. Amplification of TCR beta CDR3 across 54 Vbeta and 13 Jbeta was performed with immunoSEQ multiplex PCR. TCRdb used MiXCR to reprocess the immunoSEQ multiplex PCR reads, holding one entry per CDR3 protein. Counted here are approximately 170,000 distinct CDR3 sequences, 90% to 95% occurring once; the ten biggest clones make up around 0.087%. The record originates from a study of CD8 T cells in Susac syndrome. Controls matched for sex and age were healthy donors. The CDR3 sequence is 13 residues long. V gave up 4 bases and J gave up 9 bases, with 17 bases separating them. CDR1 is SGHNT and CDR2 is YYREEE in the germline V gene (reference sequence).

The V and J genes are TRBV5-4 and TRBJ2-7; D call uncertain. The sequencing input was CD4+ T cells from PBMCs. The TCR originated in a human donor in good health. Written as DNA, the CDR3 is TGTGCCAGCAGCCGATCTAGAGACGAGTGGCAGTACTTC. Protein product: CASSRSRDEWQYF.